A selection of T cell receptor beta chains follows, all from one sample in a study of blood T cell repertoires in COVID-19. This table comes from immunoSEQ multiplex PCR, and its TCRdb copy is limited to in-frame clones, with some not included. The repertoire holds some 120,000 clones, over 75% seen once, with 7.6% in the top ten. Sequencing was carried out using peripheral blood. Receptor source: a man aged 50 or older with acute or convalescent COVID-19. Both conserved end residues are part of each CDR3. D genes are given only for firm matches. Clone size is not always given. Where it is, it says once, few, many or a class for expanded clones.

CASSYGRGYGYTF	TGTGCCAGCAGTTACGGGAGGGGGTATGGCTACACCTTC	NA	once	TRBV6-6	TRBJ1-2
CASTSGTGGTQYF	TGTGCCAGCACTTCCGGGACAGGGGGGACGCAGTACTTC	TRBD1	NA	TRBV25-1	TRBJ2-7
CASSLDSFYGYTF	TGCGCCAGCAGCTTGGACAGCTTTTATGGCTACACCTTC	NA	NA	TRBV5-1	TRBJ1-2
CASSPRQGAGNTEAFF	TGTGCCAGCAGCCCTCGACAGGGGGCGGGGAACACTGAAGCTTTCTTT	TRBD1	NA	TRBV7-9	TRBJ1-1
CASRPRDTPDAEAFF	TGTGCCAGCAGACCCCGGGACACCCCGGACGCTGAAGCTTTCTTT	NA	NA	TRBV2	TRBJ1-1
CASSPRGSGDHTQYF	TGTGCCAGCAGTCCCCGGGGTAGCGGGGACCATACGCAGTATTTT	TRBD2	NA	TRBV28	TRBJ2-3
CASSLRSRGPDEQYF	TGTGCCAGCAGTCTGCGCTCTAGAGGGCCTGACGAGCAGTACTTC	NA	NA	TRBV6-5	TRBJ2-7
CASSLTGTVSFGSYNEQFF	TGCGCCAGCAGTCTTACCGGGACAGTTTCTTTCGGCTCCTACAATGAGCAGTTCTTC	TRBD1	NA	TRBV23-1	TRBJ2-1
CACYSSRELFF	TGTGCTTGCTATTCAAGCCGGGAGCTGTTTTTT	NA	NA	TRBV19	TRBJ2-2
CASSEGSSPLHF	TGTGCCAGCAGTGAGGGCAGTTCACCCCTCCACTTT	NA	once	TRBV6-1	TRBJ1-6
CASSQDWTDNYGYTF	TGCGCCAGCAGCCAAGATTGGACAGATAACTATGGCTACACCTTC	NA	NA	TRBV4-1	TRBJ1-2
CAISESAQRADSYNEQFF	TGTGCCATCAGTGAGTCGGCCCAGAGGGCCGATTCCTACAATGAGCAGTTCTTC	NA	NA	TRBV10-3	TRBJ2-1
CASSPDRGHRQYF	TGTGCCAGCAGTCCCGACAGGGGGCATCGGCAGTACTTC	TRBD1	NA	TRBV12-3/TRBV12-4	TRBJ2-7
CASSLRATASNEKLFF	TGTGCCAGCAGCTTGCGGGCGACAGCGTCTAATGAAAAACTGTTTTTT	NA	NA	TRBV5-5	TRBJ1-4
CALRANGYTF	TGTGCCCTGAGGGCGAATGGCTACACCTTC	NA	NA	TRBV30	TRBJ1-2
CASSIEGGRQPQHF	TGTGCCAGTAGTATTGAGGGGGGGCGTCAGCCCCAGCATTTT	NA	NA	TRBV19	TRBJ1-5
CASSIRGRGTDTQYF	TGTGCCAGCAGCATCAGGGGGCGCGGGACAGATACGCAGTATTTT	TRBD1	NA	TRBV7-2	TRBJ2-3
CASSVMGQKNTEAFF	TGTGCCAGCAGCGTGATGGGACAAAAGAACACTGAAGCTTTCTTT	NA	NA	TRBV5-4	TRBJ1-1
CASSSTRRDSFTGELFF	TGTGCCAGTAGTTCGACCCGACGGGACAGCTTCACCGGGGAGCTGTTTTTT	TRBD1	NA	TRBV19	TRBJ2-2
CASRRAGVYNEQFF	TGTGCCAGCAGGAGAGCGGGAGTCTACAATGAGCAGTTCTTC	TRBD2	NA	TRBV7-2	TRBJ2-1
CASSSFTDSPLHF	TGTGCCAGCAGCTCGTTTACGGATTCACCCCTCCACTTT	NA	NA	TRBV5-6	TRBJ1-6
CSVLLPDTGAQHF	TGCAGCGTTCTTCTCCCGGATACGGGGGCCCAGCATTTT	NA	NA	TRBV29-1	TRBJ1-5
CASSEAGEGGELFF	TGTGCCAGCAGTGAAGCGGGAGAGGGCGGGGAGCTGTTTTTT	NA	NA	TRBV6-1	TRBJ2-2
CASSERRTSSGNTIYF	TGTGCCAGCAGTGAAAGGCGTACTAGCTCTGGAAACACCATATATTTT	NA	NA	TRBV2	TRBJ1-3
CASSRAGNQPQHF	TGTGCCAGCAGTCGGGCGGGGAATCAGCCCCAGCATTTT	NA	NA	TRBV2	TRBJ1-5
CASSSRDGGAYEQYF	TGTGCCAGCAGCTCCCGTGATGGGGGCGCATACGAGCAGTACTTC	NA	few	TRBV7-9	TRBJ2-7
CASSQVGQYNSPLHF	TGCGCCAGCAGCCAAGTGGGACAGTATAATTCACCCCTCCACTTT	TRBD1	NA	TRBV4-3	TRBJ1-6
CASSFRLAGVAGANVLTF	TGTGCCAGCAGCTTTAGACTAGCGGGAGTGGCTGGGGCCAACGTCCTGACTTTC	TRBD2	NA	TRBV11-2	TRBJ2-6
CASSLRDSPLNEQFF	TGTGCCAGCAGCTTACGGGACTCCCCCTTGAATGAGCAGTTCTTC	NA	NA	TRBV7-2	TRBJ2-1
CASSEGHNTEAFF	TGTGCCAGCAGTGAAGGACACAACACTGAAGCTTTCTTT	NA	NA	TRBV6-1	TRBJ1-1
CASIRLAGSPDEQFF	TGCGCCAGCATTAGACTAGCGGGATCCCCTGATGAGCAGTTCTTC	TRBD2	once	TRBV5-1	TRBJ2-1
CATSDTPGQGAWVEQFF	TGTGCCACCAGTGATACCCCAGGACAGGGGGCTTGGGTTGAGCAGTTCTTC	TRBD1	NA	TRBV24-1	TRBJ2-1
CASSQPPGLRYTF	TGTGCCAGCAGCCAGCCCCCTGGATTGAGGTACACCTTC	NA	NA	TRBV3-1/TRBV3-2	TRBJ1-2
CSVGTSSSGNTIYF	TGCAGCGTTGGGACTTCGAGCTCTGGAAACACCATATATTTT	NA	NA	TRBV29-1	TRBJ1-3
CGTGGSRENTEAFF	TGTGGGACAGGGGGTAGCCGCGAGAACACTGAAGCTTTCTTT	NA	few	TRBV21-1	TRBJ1-1
CASSQDRIGAFF	TGTGCCAGCTCACAGGACAGGATAGGAGCTTTCTTT	TRBD1	NA	TRBV18	TRBJ1-1
CASGLVLGIAGASGELFF	TGTGCTAGTGGTTTGGTACTAGGAATAGCGGGAGCCTCCGGGGAGCTGTTTTTT	TRBD2	NA	TRBV12-5	TRBJ2-2
CAWSLGYQETQYF	TGTGCCTGGAGTCTCGGGTACCAAGAGACCCAGTACTTC	NA	NA	TRBV30	TRBJ2-5
CASTRLGGVGNTIYF	TGTGCCAGCACCCGATTAGGGGGCGTTGGAAACACCATATATTTT	TRBD1	NA	TRBV6-6	TRBJ1-3
CASSLNRALGYTF	TGTGCCAGCAGTTTGAACAGGGCCCTCGGCTACACCTTC	NA	NA	TRBV12-3/TRBV12-4	TRBJ1-2
CASSVAEGESASYEQYF	TGTGCCAGCAGCGTAGCAGAGGGGGAGTCAGCGTCCTACGAGCAGTACTTC	NA	NA	TRBV9	TRBJ2-7
CASSSRGPGTSLGEQFF	TGTGCCAGCAGCTCAAGAGGTCCCGGGACTAGCCTGGGGGAGCAGTTCTTC	TRBD2	NA	TRBV3-1/TRBV3-2	TRBJ2-1